This T cell receptor beta chain was sequenced in a study of T cell responses to AZD1222 COVID-19 vaccine. Trimming pared 2 bases from V and 6 bases from J, leaving 11 bases between. The CDR3 loop spans 14 amino acids. Germline V gene lookup returns CDR1 KGHSH and CDR2 LQKENI. Whole-study results and caveats: In a largely white British group with more females than males, clonal diversity was possibly underestimated.

This table comes from immunoSEQ multiplex PCR, and its TCRdb copy is limited to in-frame clones, with some not included. The table records roughly 86,000 clones, 85% of them present only once. For this clone: Antigen unknown.

This chain joins TRBV18 and TRBJ2-1; D remains ambiguous. The specimen comprised peripheral blood, sampled 28 days after the second AZD1222 dose. The TCR was taken from an adult who received the AZD1222 COVID-19 vaccine. The CDR3 sequence is CASSPSSRGNEQFF. The CDR3 DNA reads TGTGCCAGCTCACCATCGTCAAGAGGCAATGAGCAGTTCTTC.